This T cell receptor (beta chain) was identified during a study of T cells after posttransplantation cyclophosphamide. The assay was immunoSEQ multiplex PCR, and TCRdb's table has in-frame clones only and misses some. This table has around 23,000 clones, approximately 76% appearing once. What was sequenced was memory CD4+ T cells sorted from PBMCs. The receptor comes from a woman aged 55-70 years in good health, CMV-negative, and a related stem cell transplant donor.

The CDR3 DNA sequence: TGTGCCAGCAGCTTTCAGGCCAGCACCGGGGAGCTGTTTTTT. This encodes CASSFQASTGELFF. The V gene is TRBV7-9, the J gene TRBJ2-2; D is uncertain. Trimming stripped 3 bases from V and 4 bases from J, with 9 bases between. The CDR3 totals 14 residues. Germline lookup yields CDR1 SEHNR and CDR2 FQNEAQ (reference sequence).